These T cell receptor beta chains were read from a single sample in a study of blood T cell repertoires in COVID-19. Measured with immunoSEQ multiplex PCR; TCRdb has only the in-frame clones, and not every one. The sample comprises some 370,000 clones, 70% to 90% of which are singletons, and 1% to 1.5% rests with the top ten. Sample: peripheral blood. All receptors derive from a man between 40 and 49 years old with acute or convalescent COVID-19. The CDR3 runs from the conserved cysteine through the conserved F or W. The D gene is left open where the match is weak. Only part of the rows carry a size: once, few, many, or a class if the clone is expanded.

DNA: TGCAGTGCTAGACCGACAGTTGAAGCTTTCTTT
CDR3: CSARPTVEAFF
size: .
V: TRBV20-1
D: .
J: TRBJ1-1

DNA: TGTGCCAGCAGTCTTCCCAATCAGCCCCAGCATTTT
CDR3: CASSLPNQPQHF
size: .
V: TRBV6-2/TRBV6-3
D: .
J: TRBJ1-5

DNA: TGTGCCAGTAGTACTAGACAGACCACCGGGGAGCTGTTTTTT
CDR3: CASSTRQTTGELFF
size: once
V: TRBV19
D: .
J: TRBJ2-2

DNA: TGTGCCAGTACTAAATTCGAAGTGTCCGGGGAGCTGTTTTTT
CDR3: CASTKFEVSGELFF
size: .
V: TRBV19
D: .
J: TRBJ2-2

DNA: TGTGCCAGCAGTTCCCCGGGGCAGGGGAAAGACGAGCAGTACTTC
CDR3: CASSSPGQGKDEQYF
size: .
V: TRBV6-6
D: .
J: TRBJ2-7

DNA: TGTGCCAGCAGCGCCAATAAGATTCCAGGACTAGCTATGCGGGAGCAGTACTTC
CDR3: CASSANKIPGLAMREQYF
size: .
V: TRBV7-3
D: TRBD2
J: TRBJ2-7

DNA: TGCGCCAGCAGCATCACTAGCGGGAGTGGATCCGATACGCAGTATTTT
CDR3: CASSITSGSGSDTQYF
size: .
V: TRBV5-1
D: TRBD2
J: TRBJ2-3

DNA: TGTGCCAGCAGGCCCCGTTTGCGGCCAGGGCATGGCTACACCTTC
CDR3: CASRPRLRPGHGYTF
size: .
V: TRBV3-1/TRBV3-2
D: .
J: TRBJ1-2

DNA: TGCGCCAGCAGGCATATCCGTCCGGCAGATACGCAGTATTTT
CDR3: CASRHIRPADTQYF
size: .
V: TRBV10-2
D: .
J: TRBJ2-3

DNA: TGTGCCAGCAGCCCCGGAGGCAGAGTGAACACTGAAGCTTTCTTT
CDR3: CASSPGGRVNTEAFF
size: .
V: TRBV28
D: .
J: TRBJ1-1

DNA: TGTGCCACCAGCGGGGGACAGGGTCCGAATCAGCCCCAGCATTTT
CDR3: CATSGGQGPNQPQHF
size: .
V: TRBV15
D: TRBD1
J: TRBJ1-5

DNA: TGTGCCAGCAGTCGCTCGCGACTAGCGGGAGACTACGAGCAGTACTTC
CDR3: CASSRSRLAGDYEQYF
size: .
V: TRBV27
D: TRBD2
J: TRBJ2-7

DNA: TGTGCCACCAGTGATTTTAGTAGCGGCTACACCTTC
CDR3: CATSDFSSGYTF
size: .
V: TRBV24-1
D: .
J: TRBJ1-2

DNA: TGTGCCACCAGCAGAGGAAGGGGGTCCGGTCAGCCCCAGCATTTT
CDR3: CATSRGRGSGQPQHF
size: .
V: TRBV15
D: .
J: TRBJ1-5

DNA: TGTGCCAGTAGTTTTCGACCGGGACAGGGAAGAGAAAATGAGCAGTTCTTC
CDR3: CASSFRPGQGRENEQFF
size: .
V: TRBV19
D: TRBD1
J: TRBJ2-1

DNA: TGCGCCAGCAGTGAGTGCGGCAGGGGCCCAACGGAAGCTTTCTTT
CDR3: CASSECGRGPTEAFF
size: few
V: TRBV10-1
D: .
J: TRBJ1-1

DNA: TGTGCCAGCCAACCCCTTGGGGGGACTAGCGGGAGGGCCTGGGACGAGCAGTACTTC
CDR3: CASQPLGGTSGRAWDEQYF
size: many
V: TRBV27
D: TRBD2
J: TRBJ2-7

DNA: TGTGCCAGCAGATCTTCAGGGGGAGCAACTAATGAAAAACTGTTTTTT
CDR3: CASRSSGGATNEKLFF
size: .
V: TRBV28
D: TRBD1
J: TRBJ1-4

DNA: TGTGCCAGCAGCTTAGAGTGGGGAGGCACCTACGAGCAGTACTTC
CDR3: CASSLEWGGTYEQYF
size: .
V: TRBV11-1
D: .
J: TRBJ2-7

DNA: TGTGCCAGCAGCTTATTTAGCGGTCCCTACGAGCAGTACTTC
CDR3: CASSLFSGPYEQYF
size: .
V: TRBV7-2
D: .
J: TRBJ2-7

DNA: TGTGCCAGCAGCTCATGGGACAGGCGCTACGAGCAGTACTTC
CDR3: CASSSWDRRYEQYF
size: .
V: TRBV11-2
D: TRBD1
J: TRBJ2-7

DNA: TGTGCCTGGAGTAACGGACTCCTAGACGAGCAGTACTTC
CDR3: CAWSNGLLDEQYF
size: .
V: TRBV30
D: .
J: TRBJ2-7

DNA: TGCGCCAGCAGCTTGTCGCCCTCCGGGGATACGCAGTATTTT
CDR3: CASSLSPSGDTQYF
size: .
V: TRBV5-1
D: .
J: TRBJ2-3

DNA: TGTGCTAGTGGTTTGGTACGTCCAGGGAGGGGAGAGACCCAGTACTTC
CDR3: CASGLVRPGRGETQYF
size: .
V: TRBV12-5
D: TRBD2
J: TRBJ2-5

DNA: TGTGCCAGTAGCCAGCTAAGAAATCAGGGATCCTACGAGCAGTACTTC
CDR3: CASSQLRNQGSYEQYF
size: few
V: TRBV19
D: .
J: TRBJ2-7

DNA: TGTGCCAGCAGCAGGGACAGGGGGCCTCTTAATGAGCAGTTCTTC
CDR3: CASSRDRGPLNEQFF
size: once
V: TRBV11-2
D: TRBD1
J: TRBJ2-1

DNA: TGTGCCAGTAGTCGACAGGGAAATCAGCCCCAGCATTTT
CDR3: CASSRQGNQPQHF
size: .
V: TRBV19
D: TRBD1
J: TRBJ1-5

DNA: TGTGCCAGCAGTTACTCGAGGGACAGGTTCTCCTACGAGCAGTACTTC
CDR3: CASSYSRDRFSYEQYF
size: .
V: TRBV6-2/TRBV6-3
D: TRBD1
J: TRBJ2-7

DNA: TGTGCCACCAGCAGATCCCGACAGACCCCACTGGCGGAGCAGTACTTC
CDR3: CATSRSRQTPLAEQYF
size: .
V: TRBV15
D: .
J: TRBJ2-7

DNA: TGTGCCAGCAGGACAGGGTCTCCGTACACTGAAGCTTTCTTT
CDR3: CASRTGSPYTEAFF
size: .
V: TRBV5-8
D: TRBD1
J: TRBJ1-1

DNA: TGTGCCTGGAGCCTCGCCCCGGATGAAAAACTGTTTTTT
CDR3: CAWSLAPDEKLFF
size: .
V: TRBV30
D: .
J: TRBJ1-4

DNA: TGTGCCAGCAGGCAAAGTCAGGGGAGTAACACTGAAGCTTTCTTT
CDR3: CASRQSQGSNTEAFF
size: .
V: TRBV7-6
D: .
J: TRBJ1-1

DNA: TGTGCCAGCAGTTTAGGGGCCCAAAACATTCAGTACTTC
CDR3: CASSLGAQNIQYF
size: .
V: TRBV27
D: .
J: TRBJ2-4

DNA: TGTGCCAGCAGCGGACAGAAAAATTCACCCCTCCACTTT
CDR3: CASSGQKNSPLHF
size: .
V: TRBV5-5
D: .
J: TRBJ1-6

DNA: TGTGCCAGCAGCGACCGACAGGGGCCTATGCGGGCCCTCCACTTT
CDR3: CASSDRQGPMRALHF
size: .
V: TRBV7-9
D: TRBD1
J: TRBJ1-6

DNA: TGTGCCAGCAGTAACGACAGGGAGGTGATAGACAATGAGCAGTTCTTC
CDR3: CASSNDREVIDNEQFF
size: .
V: TRBV27
D: .
J: TRBJ2-1

DNA: TGTGCCGCAGGGTGGGGAGGTCAGCCCCAGCATTTT
CDR3: CAAGWGGQPQHF
size: .
V: TRBV30
D: .
J: TRBJ1-5

DNA: TGTGCCACTGGGGACTTCACCTTGAACACTGAAGCTTTCTTT
CDR3: CATGDFTLNTEAFF
size: .
V: TRBV19
D: .
J: TRBJ1-1

DNA: TGTGCCAGCAGCTTAGTCCCAGGGGGAAGACAGCCCCAGCATTTT
CDR3: CASSLVPGGRQPQHF
size: .
V: TRBV7-2
D: TRBD1
J: TRBJ1-5

DNA: TGTGCCAGCAGTCAGACGACTAGCGGGGTCGGCGAGCAGTACTTC
CDR3: CASSQTTSGVGEQYF
size: .
V: TRBV2
D: TRBD2
J: TRBJ2-7

DNA: TGCAGCGCCGGCTTGGGAGGGGACTATGGCTACACCTTC
CDR3: CSAGLGGDYGYTF
size: .
V: TRBV29-1
D: .
J: TRBJ1-2

DNA: TGCGCCAGCAGTCAATCGGGGACAGGGAGTTCCTACGAGCAGTACTTC
CDR3: CASSQSGTGSSYEQYF
size: once
V: TRBV23-1
D: TRBD1
J: TRBJ2-7

DNA: TGCGCCAGCAGCCAAGACTTCATAGCCCCCGGGGAGCTGTTTTTT
CDR3: CASSQDFIAPGELFF
size: .
V: TRBV4-3
D: .
J: TRBJ2-2

DNA: TGTGCCACCAGCCCCTTAGGGGGCGTAGAAGAAAAACTGTTTTTT
CDR3: CATSPLGGVEEKLFF
size: .
V: TRBV15
D: TRBD1
J: TRBJ1-4

DNA: TGTGCCAGCAGTACGCCCGATGGAGCCGGGGGCTACACCTTC
CDR3: CASSTPDGAGGYTF
size: .
V: TRBV28
D: .
J: TRBJ1-2

DNA: TGTGCCAGCATGGCGGGTACGCAAGAGACCCAGTACTTC
CDR3: CASMAGTQETQYF
size: .
V: TRBV5-4
D: .
J: TRBJ2-5

DNA: TGTGCCAGCAGCTCCGGACTAGCGGGGGTCACGAGCTCCTACGAGCAGTACTTC
CDR3: CASSSGLAGVTSSYEQYF
size: .
V: TRBV7-6
D: TRBD2
J: TRBJ2-7

DNA: TGTGCCAGCAGCTTAGGAAAGGCTGGGCGGGGTAGCACAGATACGCAGTATTTT
CDR3: CASSLGKAGRGSTDTQYF
size: .
V: TRBV11-2
D: .
J: TRBJ2-3

DNA: TGTGCCAGCAGTGACATCGTCCGGGGCAATCAGCCCCAGCATTTT
CDR3: CASSDIVRGNQPQHF
size: .
V: TRBV6-1
D: .
J: TRBJ1-5

DNA: TGTGCCTGGAGTGTAGGAGCGAACACTGAAGCTTTCTTT
CDR3: CAWSVGANTEAFF
size: .
V: TRBV30
D: .
J: TRBJ1-1

DNA: TGCGCCAGCAGCCAAATCCGGGACAGGGTGGGAAACACCATATATTTT
CDR3: CASSQIRDRVGNTIYF
size: .
V: TRBV4-1
D: TRBD1
J: TRBJ1-3

DNA: TGTGCCAGCTCCCCGGCACAGCGCAATCAGCCCCAGCATTTT
CDR3: CASSPAQRNQPQHF
size: .
V: TRBV18
D: .
J: TRBJ1-5

DNA: TGCAGCGTTACCAAGGGACTAGTCCCCTACGAGCAGTACTTC
CDR3: CSVTKGLVPYEQYF
size: many
V: TRBV29-1
D: TRBD2
J: TRBJ2-7

DNA: TGTGCCAGCAGCGGTAGCGGGGGGGGCGACGAGCAGTTCTTC
CDR3: CASSGSGGGDEQFF
size: .
V: TRBV9
D: TRBD2
J: TRBJ2-1

DNA: TGCGCCAGCAGCCAGTACAGTCTGAACACTGAAGCTTTCTTT
CDR3: CASSQYSLNTEAFF
size: .
V: TRBV4-3
D: .
J: TRBJ1-1

DNA: TGCGCCAGCAGCACAGGGGGCTCCCTACCCCACGATGAGCAGTTCTTC
CDR3: CASSTGGSLPHDEQFF
size: .
V: TRBV23-1
D: TRBD1
J: TRBJ2-1

DNA: TGTGCCAGCAGCTCTAGGTCTGTGGGGGCCCAAGAGACCCAGTACTTC
CDR3: CASSSRSVGAQETQYF
size: .
V: TRBV13
D: .
J: TRBJ2-5

DNA: TGTGCCAGCAGTGGGAGCTCCTACAATGAGCAGTTCTTC
CDR3: CASSGSSYNEQFF
size: many
V: TRBV6-4
D: .
J: TRBJ2-1